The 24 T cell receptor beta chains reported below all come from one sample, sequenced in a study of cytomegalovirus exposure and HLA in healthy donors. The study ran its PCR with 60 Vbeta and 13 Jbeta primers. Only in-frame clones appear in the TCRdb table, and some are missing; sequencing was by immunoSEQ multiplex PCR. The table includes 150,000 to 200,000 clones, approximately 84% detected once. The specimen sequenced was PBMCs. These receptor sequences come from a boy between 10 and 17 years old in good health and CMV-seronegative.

The CDR3 DNA reads as TGCGCCAGCAGCCACGACAGGGGTACCTACGAGCAGTACTTC. Its protein is CASSHDRGTYEQYF. V usage is TRBV5-1 and J usage is TRBJ2-7; 8 bases agree with TRBD1. The CDR3 totals 14 residues. Germline CDR1 SGHRS, CDR2 YFSETQ. Trimming took 4 bases from V and 2 from J; bases not matched to a gene: 5.

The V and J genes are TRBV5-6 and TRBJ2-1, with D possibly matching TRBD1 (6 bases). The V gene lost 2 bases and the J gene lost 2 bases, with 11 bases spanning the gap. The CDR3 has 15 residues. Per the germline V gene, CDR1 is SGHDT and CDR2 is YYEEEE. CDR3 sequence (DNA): TGTGCCAGCAGCTTACAGGGTCGCGCCTACAATGAGCAGTTCTTC. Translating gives CASSLQGRAYNEQFF.

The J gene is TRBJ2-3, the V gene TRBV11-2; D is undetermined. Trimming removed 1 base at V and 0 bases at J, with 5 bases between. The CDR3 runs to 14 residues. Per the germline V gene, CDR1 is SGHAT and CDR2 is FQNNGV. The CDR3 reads CASSLVQSTDTQYF. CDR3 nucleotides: TGTGCCAGCAGCTTAGTTCAAAGCACAGATACGCAGTATTTT.

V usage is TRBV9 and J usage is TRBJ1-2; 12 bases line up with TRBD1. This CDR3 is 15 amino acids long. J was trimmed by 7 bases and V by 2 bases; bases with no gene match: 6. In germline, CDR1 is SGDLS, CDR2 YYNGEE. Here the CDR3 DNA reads TGTGCCAGCAGCGTCGGGACAGGGGGCTTTAGTGGCTACACCTTC. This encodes CASSVGTGGFSGYTF.

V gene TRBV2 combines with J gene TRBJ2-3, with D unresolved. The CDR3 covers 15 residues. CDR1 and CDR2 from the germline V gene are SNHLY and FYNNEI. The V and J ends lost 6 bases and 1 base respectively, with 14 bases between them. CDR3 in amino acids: CASRGIERGTDTQYF. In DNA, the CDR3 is TGTGCCAGCAGAGGAATAGAACGGGGCACAGATACGCAGTATTTT. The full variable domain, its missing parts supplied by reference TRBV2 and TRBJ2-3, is EPEVTQTPSHQVTQMGQEVILRCVPISNHLYFYWYRQILGQKVEFLVSFYNNEISEKSEIFDDQFSVERPDGSNFTLKIRSTKLEDSAMYFCASRGIERGTDTQYFGPGTRLTVL.

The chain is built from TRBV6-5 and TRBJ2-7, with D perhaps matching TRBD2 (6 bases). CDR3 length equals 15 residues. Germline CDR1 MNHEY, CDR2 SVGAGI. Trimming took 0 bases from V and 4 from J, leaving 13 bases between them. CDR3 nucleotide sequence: TGTGCCAGCAGTTACTCCCGGGGGAGTGAGTACGAGCAGTACTTC. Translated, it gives CASSYSRGSEYEQYF.

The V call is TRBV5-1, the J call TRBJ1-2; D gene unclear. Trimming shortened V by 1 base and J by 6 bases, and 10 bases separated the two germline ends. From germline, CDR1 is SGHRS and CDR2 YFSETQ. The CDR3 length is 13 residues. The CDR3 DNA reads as TGCGCCAGCAGCTTGACCGGTATTGATGGCTACACCTTC. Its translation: CASSLTGIDGYTF.

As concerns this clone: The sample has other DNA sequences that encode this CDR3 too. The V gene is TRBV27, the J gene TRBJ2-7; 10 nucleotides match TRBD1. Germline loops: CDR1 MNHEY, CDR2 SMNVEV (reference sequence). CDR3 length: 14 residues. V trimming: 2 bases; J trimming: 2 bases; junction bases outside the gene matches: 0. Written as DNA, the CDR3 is TGTGCCAGCAGTTTAGGACAGGGGGCCTACGAGCAGTACTTC. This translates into CASSLGQGAYEQYF.

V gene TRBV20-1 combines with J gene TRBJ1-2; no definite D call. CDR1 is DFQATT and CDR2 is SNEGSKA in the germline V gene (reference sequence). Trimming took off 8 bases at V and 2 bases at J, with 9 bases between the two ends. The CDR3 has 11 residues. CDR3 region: CSPGGNYGYTF. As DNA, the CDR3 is TGCAGTCCCGGAGGCAACTATGGCTACACCTTC.

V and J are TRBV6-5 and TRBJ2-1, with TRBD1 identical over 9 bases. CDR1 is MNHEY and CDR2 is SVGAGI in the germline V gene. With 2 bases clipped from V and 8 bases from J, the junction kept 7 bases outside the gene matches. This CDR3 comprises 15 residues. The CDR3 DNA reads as TGTGCCAGCAGTTACGCCGGGACAGGGCGAGATGAGCAGTTCTTC. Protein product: CASSYAGTGRDEQFF.

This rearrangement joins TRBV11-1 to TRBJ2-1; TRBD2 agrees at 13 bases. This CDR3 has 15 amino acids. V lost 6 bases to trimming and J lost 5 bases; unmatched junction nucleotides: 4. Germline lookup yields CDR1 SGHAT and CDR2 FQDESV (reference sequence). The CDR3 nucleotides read TGTGCCAGCAGAATCGGGACTAGCGGGAACAATGAGCAGTTCTTC. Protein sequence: CASRIGTSGNNEQFF.

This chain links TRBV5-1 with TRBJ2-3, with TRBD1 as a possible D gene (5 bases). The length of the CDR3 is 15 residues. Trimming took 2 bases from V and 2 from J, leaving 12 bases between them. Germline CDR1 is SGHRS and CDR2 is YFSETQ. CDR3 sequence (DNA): TGCGCCAGCAGCTTTGAAGGGGTTTACACAGATACGCAGTATTTT. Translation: CASSFEGVYTDTQYF. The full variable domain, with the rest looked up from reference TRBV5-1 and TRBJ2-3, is KAGVTQTPRYLIKTRGQQVTLSCSPISGHRSVSWYQQTPGQGLQFLFEYFSETQRNKGNFPGRFSGRQFSNSRSEMNVSTLELGDSALYLCASSFEGVYTDTQYFGPGTRLTVL.

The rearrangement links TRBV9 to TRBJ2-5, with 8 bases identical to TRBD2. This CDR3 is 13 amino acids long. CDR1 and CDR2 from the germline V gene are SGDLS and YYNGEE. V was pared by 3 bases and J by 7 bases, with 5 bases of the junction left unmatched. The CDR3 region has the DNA TGTGCCAGCAGCGCCGCGGGGGGCGCGACCCAGTACTTC. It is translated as CASSAAGGATQYF.

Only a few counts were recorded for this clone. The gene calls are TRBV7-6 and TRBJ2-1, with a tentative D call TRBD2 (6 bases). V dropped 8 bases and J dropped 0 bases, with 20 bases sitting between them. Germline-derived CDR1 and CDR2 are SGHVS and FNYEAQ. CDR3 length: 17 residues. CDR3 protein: CASGPRHGRDSYNEQFF. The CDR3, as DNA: TGTGCCAGCGGACCCCGCCATGGGCGGGACTCCTACAATGAGCAGTTCTTC.

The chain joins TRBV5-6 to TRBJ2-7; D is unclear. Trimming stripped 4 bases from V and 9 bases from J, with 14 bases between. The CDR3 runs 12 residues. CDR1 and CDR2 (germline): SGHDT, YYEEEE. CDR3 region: CASSMRAAGQYF. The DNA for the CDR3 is TGTGCCAGCAGCATGAGAGCCGCAGGGCAGTACTTC.

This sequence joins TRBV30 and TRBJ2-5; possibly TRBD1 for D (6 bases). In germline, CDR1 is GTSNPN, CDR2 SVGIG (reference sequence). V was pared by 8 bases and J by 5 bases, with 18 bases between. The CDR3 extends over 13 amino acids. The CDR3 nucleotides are TGTGCCCTACGCCCCCAGGGGTTGGAGACCCAGTACTTC. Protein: CALRPQGLETQYF.

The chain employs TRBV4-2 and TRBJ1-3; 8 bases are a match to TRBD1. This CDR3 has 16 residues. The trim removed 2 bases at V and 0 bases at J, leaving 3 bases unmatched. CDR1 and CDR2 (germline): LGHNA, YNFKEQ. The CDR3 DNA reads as TGTGCCAGCAGCCAAACCGACAGGGGCTCTGGAAACACCATATATTTT. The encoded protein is CASSQTDRGSGNTIYF.

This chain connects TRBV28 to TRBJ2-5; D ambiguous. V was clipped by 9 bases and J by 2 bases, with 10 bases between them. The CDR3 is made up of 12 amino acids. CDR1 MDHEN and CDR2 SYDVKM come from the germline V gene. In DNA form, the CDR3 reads TGTGCCAGTAAGACTGGGCAAGAGACCCAGTACTTC. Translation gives CASKTGQETQYF.

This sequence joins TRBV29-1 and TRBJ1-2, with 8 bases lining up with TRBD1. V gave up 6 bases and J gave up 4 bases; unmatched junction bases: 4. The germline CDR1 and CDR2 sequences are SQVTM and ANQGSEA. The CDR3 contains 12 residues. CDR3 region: CSVDRGSYGYTF. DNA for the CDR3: TGCAGCGTAGACAGGGGAAGCTATGGCTACACCTTC.

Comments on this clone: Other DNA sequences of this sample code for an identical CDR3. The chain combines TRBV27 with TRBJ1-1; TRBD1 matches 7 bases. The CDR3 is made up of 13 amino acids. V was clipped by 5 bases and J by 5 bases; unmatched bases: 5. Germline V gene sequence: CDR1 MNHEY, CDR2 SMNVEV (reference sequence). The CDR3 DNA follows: TGTGCCAGCAGTGTAGGGGGCCGGACTGAAGCTTTCTTT. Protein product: CASSVGGRTEAFF.

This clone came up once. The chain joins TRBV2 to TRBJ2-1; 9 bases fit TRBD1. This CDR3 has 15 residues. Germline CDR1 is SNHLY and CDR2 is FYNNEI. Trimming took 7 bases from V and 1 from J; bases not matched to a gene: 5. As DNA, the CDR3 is TGTGCCAGCAACGCCGGGACAGGGTCCTACAATGAGCAGTTCTTC. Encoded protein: CASNAGTGSYNEQFF. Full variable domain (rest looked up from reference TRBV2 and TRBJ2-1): EPEVTQTPSHQVTQMGQEVILRCVPISNHLYFYWYRQILGQKVEFLVSFYNNEISEKSEIFDDQFSVERPDGSNFTLKIRSTKLEDSAMYFCASNAGTGSYNEQFFGPGTRLTVL.

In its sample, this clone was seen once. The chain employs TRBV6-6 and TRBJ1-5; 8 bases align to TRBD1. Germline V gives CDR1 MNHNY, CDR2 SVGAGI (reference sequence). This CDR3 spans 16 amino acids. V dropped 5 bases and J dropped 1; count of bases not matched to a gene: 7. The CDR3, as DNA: TGTGCCAGCAGTCCCTTGACAGGGGCGAGCAATCAGCCCCAGCATTTT. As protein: CASSPLTGASNQPQHF.

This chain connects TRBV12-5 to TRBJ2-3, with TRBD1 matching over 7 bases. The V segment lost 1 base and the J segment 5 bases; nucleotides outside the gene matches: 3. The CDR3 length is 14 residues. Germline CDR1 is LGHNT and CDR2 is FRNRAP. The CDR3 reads CASGLEGALDTQYF. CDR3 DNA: TGTGCTAGTGGTTTGGAGGGGGCATTAGATACGCAGTATTTT.

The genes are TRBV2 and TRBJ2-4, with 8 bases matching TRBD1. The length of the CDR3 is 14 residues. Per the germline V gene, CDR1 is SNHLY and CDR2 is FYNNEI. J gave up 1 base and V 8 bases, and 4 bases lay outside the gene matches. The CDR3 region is CASSGQGAKNIQYF. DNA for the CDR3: TGTGCCAGCTCAGGACAGGGCGCCAAAAACATTCAGTACTTC.